This TCR beta chain was sequenced in a study of response to subunit inactivated influenza vaccine. Remarks on this clonotype: Its specificity is unknown.

J lost 8 bases, V lost 0 bases, and 19 bases had no gene match. Germline loops: CDR1 DFQATT, CDR2 SNEGSKA (reference sequence). CDR3 length: 18 residues. Each CDR3 protein gets one entry after TCRdb re-called the RT-PCR reads with MiXCR. The repertoire includes around 790,000 distinct CDR3 sequences, over 20% of them detected once, and about a tenth sits in the top ten. Study-wide results and limits: The authors proposed limited new T cell recruitment per seasonal influenza vaccination.

Specimen: PBMCs from blood, collected roughly 5 days after vaccination. This clonotype was sampled from a man aged 50 to 60 who received an inactivated influenza vaccine. The chain combines TRBV20-1 with TRBJ2-3, with TRBD2 identical over 8 bases. CDR3 sequence reads: CSARDPFRLSGTTGTQYF. In nucleotides, the CDR3 is TGCAGTGCTAGAGATCCCTTCCGACTTAGCGGGACCACGGGTACGCAGTATTTT.